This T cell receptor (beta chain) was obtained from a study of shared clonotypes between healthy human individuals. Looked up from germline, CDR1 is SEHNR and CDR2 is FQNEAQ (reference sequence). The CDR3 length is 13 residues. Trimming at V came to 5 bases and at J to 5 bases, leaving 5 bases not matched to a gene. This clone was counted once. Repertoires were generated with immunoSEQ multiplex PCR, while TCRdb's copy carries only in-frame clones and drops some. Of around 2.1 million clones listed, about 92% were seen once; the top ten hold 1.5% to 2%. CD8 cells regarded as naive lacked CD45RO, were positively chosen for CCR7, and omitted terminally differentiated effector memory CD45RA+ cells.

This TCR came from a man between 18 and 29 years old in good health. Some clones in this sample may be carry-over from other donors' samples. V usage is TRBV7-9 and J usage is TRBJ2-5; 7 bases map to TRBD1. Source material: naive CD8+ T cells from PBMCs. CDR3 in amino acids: CASSKTGAETQYF. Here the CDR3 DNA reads TGTGCCAGCAGCAAAACAGGGGCCGAGACCCAGTACTTC.